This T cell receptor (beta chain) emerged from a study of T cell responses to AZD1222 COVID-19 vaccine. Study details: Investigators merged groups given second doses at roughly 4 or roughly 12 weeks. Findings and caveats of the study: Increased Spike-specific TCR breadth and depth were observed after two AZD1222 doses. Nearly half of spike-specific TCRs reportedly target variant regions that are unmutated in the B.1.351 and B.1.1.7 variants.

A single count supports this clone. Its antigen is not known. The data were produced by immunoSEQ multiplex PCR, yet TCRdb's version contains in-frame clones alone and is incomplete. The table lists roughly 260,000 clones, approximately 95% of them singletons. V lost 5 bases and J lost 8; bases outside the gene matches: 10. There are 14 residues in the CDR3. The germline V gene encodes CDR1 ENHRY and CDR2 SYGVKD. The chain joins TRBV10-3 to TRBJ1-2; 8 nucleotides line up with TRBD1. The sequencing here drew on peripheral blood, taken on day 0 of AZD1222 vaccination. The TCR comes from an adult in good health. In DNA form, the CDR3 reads TGTGCCATCAGTAACGGACAGGGACCGGGCGGCTACACCTTC. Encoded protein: CAISNGQGPGGYTF.